The 19 T cell receptor beta chains reported below all come from one sample, sequenced in a study of CD8+CD57+ T cells in acquired aplastic anemia. Investigators profiled TCR beta VDJ and CDR3 from genomic DNA template. One entry per CDR3 protein, called by TCRdb with MiXCR from the reads. This sample carries roughly 160,000 distinct CDR3 sequences, 60% to 70% of them seen once, and the ten largest clones take around 45%. The specimen was sorted CD4+, CD8+, or CD8+CD57+ T cells (not recorded which) from PBMCs. The receptors stem from a human donor in good health.

The chain carries TRBV20-1 and TRBJ1-2, with TRBD1 matching over 7 bases. The CDR3 spans 13 residues. Germline V gene lookup returns CDR1 DFQATT and CDR2 SNEGSKA (reference sequence). Germline trimming cut 4 bases from V and 4 bases from J; bases unmatched to any gene: 6. Here the CDR3 DNA reads TGCAGTGCTAAAGGGACAGATCTCTATGGCTACACCTTC. This translates into CSAKGTDLYGYTF.

This clonotype has a count of ten or more. The chain has TRBV19 and TRBJ1-6; D gene ambiguous. The CDR3 spans 16 residues. CDR1 and CDR2 (germline): LNHDA, SQIVND (reference sequence). Trimming took off 3 bases at V and 2 bases at J, with 11 bases between the two ends. The DNA for the CDR3 is TGTGCCAGTAGTATTTCGGGGATCGCCTATAATTCACCCCTCCACTTT. It encodes CASSISGIAYNSPLHF. The entire variable domain, with the rest obtained from reference TRBV19 and TRBJ1-6, is as follows: DGGITQSPKYLFRKEGQNVTLSCEQNLNHDAMYWYRQDPGQGLRLIYYSQIVNDFQKGDIAEGYSVSREKKESFPLTVTSAQKNPTAFYLCASSISGIAYNSPLHFGNGTRLTVT.

This sequence joins TRBV19 and TRBJ2-7, with 7 nucleotides matching TRBD2. V lost 4 bases, J lost 4 bases, and 4 bases stayed unmatched. The CDR3 runs to 13 residues. Germline V gene lookup returns CDR1 LNHDA and CDR2 SQIVND (reference sequence). CDR3: CASSRGGEYEQYF. CDR3 sequence (DNA): TGTGCCAGTAGTAGGGGAGGGGAATACGAGCAGTACTTC. Full variable domain (outside the CDR3, taken from reference TRBV19 and TRBJ2-7): DGGITQSPKYLFRKEGQNVTLSCEQNLNHDAMYWYRQDPGQGLRLIYYSQIVNDFQKGDIAEGYSVSREKKESFPLTVTSAQKNPTAFYLCASSRGGEYEQYFGPGTRLTVT.

This clonotype has only one observation. This chain links TRBV24-1 with TRBJ2-2, with D unresolved. There are 13 residues in the CDR3. Per the germline V gene, CDR1 is KGHDR and CDR2 is SFDVKD. Between the trimmed V and J ends, which lost 7 bases and 4 bases, there was a span of 9 bases. CDR3 amino acids: CATRQDGTGELFF. The DNA of the CDR3 is TGTGCCACCAGGCAGGACGGCACCGGGGAGCTGTTTTTT.

The rearrangement links TRBV7-9 to TRBJ2-1; D is perhaps TRBD1 or TRBD2 (5 bases each). The V gene lost 4 bases and the J gene lost 4 bases, with 14 bases spanning the gap. Per the germline V gene, CDR1 is SEHNR and CDR2 is FQNEAQ (reference sequence). The CDR3 runs 15 residues. This chain's CDR3 is CASSSSRDRYNEQFF. In DNA, the CDR3 is TGTGCCAGCAGCTCGTCCCGGGACCGATACAATGAGCAGTTCTTC.

In regard to this clonotype: The junction does not match germline at one end; this may be a read error. This chain connects TRBV6-1 to TRBJ2-5, with 10 bases matching TRBD2. Germline CDR1 MNHNS, CDR2 SASEGT. The CDR3 spans 15 residues. CDR3 bases: TGCGCCAGCAGTGAGGGGGGGACTAGCGCAGAGACCCAGTACTTC. This sequence encodes CASSEGGTSAETQYF.

The chain links TRBV7-9 to TRBJ1-2; D gene unclear. Germline values: CDR1 SEHNR, CDR2 FQNEAQ (reference sequence). V lost 6 bases and J 2 bases, leaving 7 bases between the germline ends. CDR3 size: 12 residues. As DNA, the CDR3 is TGTGCCAGCAGTCCTGACAACTATGGCTACACCTTC. This translates into CASSPDNYGYTF.

The gene calls are TRBV7-9 and TRBJ2-1; perhaps TRBD2 as D (6 bases). The CDR3 has 15 amino acids. V lost 3 bases and J lost 9, with 18 bases in between. Looked up from germline, CDR1 is SEHNR and CDR2 is FQNEAQ (reference sequence). CDR3 sequence reads: CASSFSGAGGSEQFF. The CDR3 nucleotides read TGTGCCAGCAGCTTTAGTGGGGCAGGAGGGAGTGAGCAGTTCTTC.

This clonotype showed up just once. The chain couples TRBV7-4 to TRBJ1-2, with 9 bases lining up with TRBD1. CDR3 length: 16 residues. V trimming: 6 bases; J trimming: 3 bases; junction bases outside the gene matches: 11. Germline-derived CDR1 and CDR2 are SGHVT and SQSDAQ. CDR3 DNA sequence: TGTGCCAGCAGTACTACAGGGGGCGGGGGGGACTATGGCTACACCTTC. Its protein is CASSTTGGGGDYGYTF.

This chain uses TRBV5-1 with TRBJ2-7; D possibly corresponds to TRBD2 (6 bases). Germline loops: CDR1 SGHRS, CDR2 YFSETQ. The CDR3 contains 15 residues. The V gene lost 5 bases and the J gene lost 0 bases, with 15 bases spanning the gap. The CDR3 loop is CASRNTGDNSYEQYF. The DNA of the CDR3 is TGCGCCAGCAGGAATACGGGAGACAACTCCTACGAGCAGTACTTC.

The chain joins TRBV7-2 to TRBJ2-7; D is possibly TRBD2 (6 bases). V was clipped by 4 bases and J by 4 bases, with 14 bases between them. This CDR3 spans 14 amino acids. From germline, CDR1 is SGHTA and CDR2 FQGNSA. The CDR3 protein is CASSSGLLLYEQYF. The CDR3 DNA sequence: TGTGCCAGCAGCTCGGGACTCTTGCTATACGAGCAGTACTTC.

This chain uses TRBV24-1 with TRBJ2-1; maybe TRBD1 (6 bases). Trimming left V 0 bases short and J 7 bases short, with 18 bases between. CDR3 size: 17 residues. Germline V gene sequence: CDR1 KGHDR, CDR2 SFDVKD. The CDR3 region is CATSDLAQGFSRNEQFF. The CDR3 DNA sequence: TGTGCCACCAGTGATTTGGCGCAGGGGTTCTCGCGGAATGAGCAGTTCTTC.

Turning to this clonotype: The germline gene is not matched at one end of the junction; a read error may be the cause. The chain links TRBV7-7 to TRBJ2-3, with D unresolved. In germline, CDR1 is SSHAT, CDR2 FNYEAQ (reference sequence). The CDR3 extends over 14 amino acids. CDR3 in amino acids: CASSAVGSTDTQYF. DNA for the CDR3: TGTGCTAGCAGCGCCGTAGGGAGCACAGATACGCAGTATTTT.

The chain uses TRBV10-1 and TRBJ2-7; D uncertain. Per germline, CDR1 WNHNN and CDR2 SYGVQD (reference sequence). This CDR3 spans 14 amino acids. V was shortened by 3 bases and J by 0 bases, with 9 bases between the two germline ends. CDR3 bases: TGCGCCAGCAGTGATCGGGTTTTCTCCTACGAGCAGTACTTC. Its protein product is CASSDRVFSYEQYF.

The chain uses TRBV20-1 and TRBJ2-7, with 7 bases fitting TRBD1. V trimming: 4 bases; J trimming: 3 bases; junction bases outside the gene matches: 12. Germline CDR1 is DFQATT and CDR2 is SNEGSKA (reference sequence). The CDR3 length is 15 residues. The CDR3 is CSATEPGQLYYEQYF. The CDR3 coding sequence is TGCAGTGCTACCGAGCCGGGACAGCTTTACTACGAGCAGTACTTC.

This chain connects TRBV6-5 to TRBJ2-7; 7 bases map to TRBD1. This CDR3 has 12 amino acids. Germline V gives CDR1 MNHEY, CDR2 SVGAGI. The V gene end was trimmed by 7 bases and the J gene end by 3 bases; junction bases not matched to a gene: 3. CDR3: CASMDRSYEQYF. The CDR3 DNA is TGTGCCAGCATGGACAGGAGCTACGAGCAGTACTTC.

V usage is TRBV29-1 and J usage is TRBJ1-1, with TRBD1 as a possible D gene (6 bases). The V and J ends lost 4 bases and 1 base respectively, with 10 bases between them. Germline loops: CDR1 SQVTM, CDR2 ANQGSEA. CDR3 length: 13 residues. CDR3 protein: CSVGGGGNTEAFF. CDR3 in DNA: TGCAGCGTTGGGGGAGGGGGGAACACTGAAGCTTTCTTT.

This rearrangement joins TRBV7-3 to TRBJ2-5; TRBD1 matches 7 bases. Germline V gene sequence: CDR1 SGHTA, CDR2 FQGTGA. The CDR3 has 14 amino acids. The V segment lost 5 bases and the J segment 0 bases; nucleotides outside the gene matches: 3. The chain's CDR3 is CASSHGTDQETQYF. The DNA for the CDR3 is TGTGCCAGCAGCCACGGGACAGACCAAGAGACCCAGTACTTC.

Only a few counts were recorded for this clonotype. The chain joins TRBV5-1 to TRBJ1-1; D uncertain. The CDR3 consists of 15 residues. Trimming took off 1 base at V and 0 bases at J, with 10 bases between the two ends. The V gene's germline CDR1 is SGHRS and CDR2 YFSETQ. The CDR3 DNA reads as TGCGCCAGCAGCTTGTATACGTCGGTGAACACTGAAGCTTTCTTT. This gives the protein CASSLYTSVNTEAFF.